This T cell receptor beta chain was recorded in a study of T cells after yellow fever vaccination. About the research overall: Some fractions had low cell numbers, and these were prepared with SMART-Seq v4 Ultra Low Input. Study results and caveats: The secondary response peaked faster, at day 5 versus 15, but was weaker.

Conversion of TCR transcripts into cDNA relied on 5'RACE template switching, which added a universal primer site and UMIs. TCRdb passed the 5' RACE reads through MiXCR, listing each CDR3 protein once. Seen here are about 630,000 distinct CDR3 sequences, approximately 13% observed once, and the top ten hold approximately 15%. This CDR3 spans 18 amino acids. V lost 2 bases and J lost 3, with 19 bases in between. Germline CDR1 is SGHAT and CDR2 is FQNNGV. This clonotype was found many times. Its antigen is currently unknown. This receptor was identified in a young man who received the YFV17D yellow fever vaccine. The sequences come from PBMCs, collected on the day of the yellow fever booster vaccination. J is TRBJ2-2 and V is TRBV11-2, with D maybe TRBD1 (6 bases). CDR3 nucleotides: TGTGCCAGCAGCTTACGGACAGCGTCGGGGCGGTACACCGGGGAGCTGTTTTTT. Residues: CASSLRTASGRYTGELFF.